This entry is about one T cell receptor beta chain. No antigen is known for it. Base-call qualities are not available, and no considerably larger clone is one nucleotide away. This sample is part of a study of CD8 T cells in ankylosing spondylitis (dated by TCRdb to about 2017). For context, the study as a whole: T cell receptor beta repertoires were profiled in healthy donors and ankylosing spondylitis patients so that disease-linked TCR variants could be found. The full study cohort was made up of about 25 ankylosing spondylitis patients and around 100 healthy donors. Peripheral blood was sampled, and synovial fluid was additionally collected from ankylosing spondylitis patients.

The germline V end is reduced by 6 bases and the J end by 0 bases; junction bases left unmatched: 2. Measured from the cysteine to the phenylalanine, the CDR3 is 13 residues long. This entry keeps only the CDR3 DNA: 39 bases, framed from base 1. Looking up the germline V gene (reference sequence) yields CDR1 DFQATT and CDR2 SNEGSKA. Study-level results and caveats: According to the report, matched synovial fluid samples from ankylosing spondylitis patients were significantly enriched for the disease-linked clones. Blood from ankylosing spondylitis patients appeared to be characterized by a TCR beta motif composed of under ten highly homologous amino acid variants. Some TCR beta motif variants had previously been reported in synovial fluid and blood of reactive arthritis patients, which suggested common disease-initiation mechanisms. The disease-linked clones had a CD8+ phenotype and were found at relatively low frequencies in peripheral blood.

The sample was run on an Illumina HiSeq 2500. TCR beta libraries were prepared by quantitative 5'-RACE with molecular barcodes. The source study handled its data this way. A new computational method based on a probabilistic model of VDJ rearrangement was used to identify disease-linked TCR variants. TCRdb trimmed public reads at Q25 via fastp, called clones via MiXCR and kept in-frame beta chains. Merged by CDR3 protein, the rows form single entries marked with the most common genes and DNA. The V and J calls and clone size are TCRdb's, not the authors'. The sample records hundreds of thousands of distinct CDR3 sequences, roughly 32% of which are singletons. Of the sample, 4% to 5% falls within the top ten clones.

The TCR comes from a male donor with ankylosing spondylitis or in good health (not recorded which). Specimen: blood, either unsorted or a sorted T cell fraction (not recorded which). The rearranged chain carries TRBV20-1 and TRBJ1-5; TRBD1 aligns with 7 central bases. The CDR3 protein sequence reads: CSAHRGSNQPQHF. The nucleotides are TGCAGTGCGCACAGGGGTAGCAATCAGCCCCAGCATTTT.